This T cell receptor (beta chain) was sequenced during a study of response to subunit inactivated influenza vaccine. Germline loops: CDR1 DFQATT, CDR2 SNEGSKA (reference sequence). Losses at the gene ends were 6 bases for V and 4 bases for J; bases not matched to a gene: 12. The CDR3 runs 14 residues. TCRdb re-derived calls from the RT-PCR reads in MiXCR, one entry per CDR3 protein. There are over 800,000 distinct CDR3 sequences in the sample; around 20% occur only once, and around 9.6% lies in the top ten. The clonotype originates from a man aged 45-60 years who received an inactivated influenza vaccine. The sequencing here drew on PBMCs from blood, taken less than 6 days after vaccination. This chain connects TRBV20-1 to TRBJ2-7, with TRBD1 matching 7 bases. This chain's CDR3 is CSAIRQGDRYEQYF. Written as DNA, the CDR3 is TGCAGTGCCATACGACAGGGTGATCGGTACGAGCAGTACTTC.